These T cell receptor beta chains were read from a single sample in a study of blood T cells in healthy people across ages. TCRdb re-called the 5' RACE reads with MiXCR, one entry per CDR3 protein. The table lists some 690,000 distinct CDR3 sequences, about a fifth of them singletons. The material sequenced was blood. These TCRs come from a man aged 65 to 79 in good health. CDR3s include the opening cysteine and the closing phenylalanine or tryptophan. D genes are given only for firm matches. The listing skips clone size in some rows; elsewhere it reads once, few, many or a size class.

j_call	clone_size	d_call	v_call	cdr3_nt	cdr3_aa
TRBJ1-4	few	NA	TRBV7-8	TGTGCCAGCAGCTTAATGGCCGAAAAACTGTTTTTT	CASSLMAEKLFF
TRBJ1-6	NA	NA	TRBV19	TGTGCCAGTAGTATGGGCAGGACTTTCGGTAATTCACCCCTCCACTTT	CASSMGRTFGNSPLHF
TRBJ1-6	few	TRBD1	TRBV7-9	TGTGCCAGCAGCTCAGGACAGGGCCCCTCACCCCTCCACTTT	CASSSGQGPSPLHF
TRBJ2-2	NA	TRBD1	TRBV7-2	TGTGCCAGCAGCGCCAGGGGGCCTCCCAACACCGGGGAGCTGTTTTTT	CASSARGPPNTGELFF
TRBJ1-2	few	TRBD1	TRBV20-1	TGCAGTGCTATCCGGGACAGGGTTAACTATGGCTACACCTTC	CSAIRDRVNYGYTF
TRBJ1-5	few	NA	TRBV3-1	TGTGCCAGCAGCCCCGACACTCGGAGTCAGCCCCAGCATTTT	CASSPDTRSQPQHF
TRBJ1-2	NA	NA	TRBV3-1	TGTGCCAGCAGCCTCCGGGCCCTGCGCCACTATGGCTACACCTTC	CASSLRALRHYGYTF
TRBJ1-1	few	NA	TRBV9	TGTGCCAGCAGCGTAGGTGGGGCAGGGTCGGACACTGAAGCTTTCTTT	CASSVGGAGSDTEAFF
TRBJ1-1	NA	NA	TRBV7-9	TGTGCCAGCAGCTTTTCGGGGCGTCAAAATGGTGAAGCTTTCTTT	CASSFSGRQNGEAFF
TRBJ1-4	few	NA	TRBV2	TGTGCCAGCAGTGAAATTGGACAGTCCCTTGGCGAAAAACTGTTTTTT	CASSEIGQSLGEKLFF
TRBJ2-3	NA	NA	TRBV7-9	TGTGCCAGCAGCTTAGGATCAACTACGCAGTATTTT	CASSLGSTTQYF
TRBJ1-1	NA	NA	TRBV27	TGTGCCAGCAGTTTAGGACCCAGAGGCACTGAAGCTTTCTTT	CASSLGPRGTEAFF
TRBJ2-5	few	NA	TRBV25-1	TGTGCCAGCAGTGACTTAGGGGGGCAAGAGACCCAGTACTTC	CASSDLGGQETQYF
TRBJ2-5	few	NA	TRBV12-3/TRBV12-4	TGTGCCAGCACCCCCGGGACACAAGAGACCCAGTACTTC	CASTPGTQETQYF
TRBJ1-3	many	NA	TRBV7-6	TGTGCCAGCAGCTTAGGGTCCGGCTCTGGAAACACCATATATTTT	CASSLGSGSGNTIYF
TRBJ2-5	many	TRBD1	TRBV20-1	TGCAGTGCTTCCTCCCGGGACAGTCAAGAAGAGACCCAGTACTTC	CSASSRDSQEETQYF
TRBJ2-5	few	NA	TRBV2	TGTGCCAGCAGGCCGATGGAGACCCAGTACTTC	CASRPMETQYF
TRBJ2-5	NA	TRBD2	TRBV7-9	TGTGCCAGCAGCCCCGCCATGGGAGGGATGCAAGAGACCCAGTACTTC	CASSPAMGGMQETQYF
TRBJ1-3	few	NA	TRBV29-1	TGCAGCGTTGACGGGGGGGGAAACACCATATATTTT	CSVDGGGNTIYF
TRBJ2-1	many	NA	TRBV28	TGTGCCAGCAGTTTATATCCAGAGACCTACAATGAGCAGTTCTTC	CASSLYPETYNEQFF
TRBJ1-2	NA	NA	TRBV12-3/TRBV12-4	TGTGCCAGCAGTTTTCCCCAGGATGGCTACACCTTC	CASSFPQDGYTF
TRBJ2-5	few	NA	TRBV20-1	TGCAGTGCCAGTAAAGGACAGCCAGAGACCCAGTACTTC	CSASKGQPETQYF
TRBJ2-7	few	NA	TRBV7-9	TGTGCCAGCAGCACAGCGGGACAGGTCTCCTACGAGCAGTACTTC	CASSTAGQVSYEQYF
TRBJ2-3	many	NA	TRBV5-1	TGCGCCAGCAGCTTGGACCCGGCGGATACGCAGTATTTT	CASSLDPADTQYF
TRBJ2-3	few	NA	TRBV7-9	TGTGCCAGCAGCCCTCCCTCCTACGAAGGCACAGATACGCAGTATTTT	CASSPPSYEGTDTQYF
TRBJ1-4	NA	NA	TRBV30	TGTGCCTGGAAGGACCAGCCTAATGAAAAACTGTTTTTT	CAWKDQPNEKLFF
TRBJ2-7	NA	TRBD2	TRBV7-2	TGTGCCAGCAGCTTTGGAGCTAGCGGGGGGCAAGAGCAGTACTTC	CASSFGASGGQEQYF
TRBJ2-7	NA	NA	TRBV3-1	TGTGCCAGCAGCCAAGCTTTAGCCTCGGGGGAGCAGTACTTC	CASSQALASGEQYF
TRBJ2-3	few	TRBD2	TRBV20-1	TGCAGTGCTAGATCGGGACTAGCGAGCACAGATACGCAGTATTTT	CSARSGLASTDTQYF
TRBJ2-5	many	NA	TRBV12-3/TRBV12-4	TGCGCCAGCAGCTTGGGAGGGGGCCGAGAGACCCAGTACTTC	CASSLGGGRETQYF
TRBJ2-7	NA	TRBD2	TRBV7-8	TGTGCCAGCAGCCTGGGACTAGTAATGTACGAGCAGTACTTC	CASSLGLVMYEQYF
TRBJ2-3	NA	TRBD2	TRBV20-1	TGCAGTGCTAGAGATCCGGCGGGAGGGATAGATACGCAGTATTTT	CSARDPAGGIDTQYF
TRBJ2-4	NA	NA	TRBV12-5	TGTGCTAGTGGTTTGGTACGCGAGGGCGGGGTGGCCATTCAGTACTTC	CASGLVREGGVAIQYF